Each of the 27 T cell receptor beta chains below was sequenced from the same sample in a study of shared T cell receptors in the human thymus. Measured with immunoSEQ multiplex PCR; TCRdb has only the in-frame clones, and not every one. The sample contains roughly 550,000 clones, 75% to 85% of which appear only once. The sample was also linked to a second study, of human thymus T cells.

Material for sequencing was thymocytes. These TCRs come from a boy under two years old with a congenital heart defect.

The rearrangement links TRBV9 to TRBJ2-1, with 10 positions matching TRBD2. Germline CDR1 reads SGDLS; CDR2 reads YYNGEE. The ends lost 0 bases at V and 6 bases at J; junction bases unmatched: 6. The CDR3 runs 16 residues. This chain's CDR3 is CASSVGVAGGFNEQFF. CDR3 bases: TGTGCCAGCAGCGTAGGGGTAGCGGGAGGCTTCAATGAGCAGTTCTTC.

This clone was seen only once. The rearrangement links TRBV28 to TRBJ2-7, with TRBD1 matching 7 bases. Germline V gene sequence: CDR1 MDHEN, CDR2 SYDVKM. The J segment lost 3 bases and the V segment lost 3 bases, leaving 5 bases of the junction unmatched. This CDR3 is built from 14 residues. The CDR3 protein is CASSFPGTVYEQYF. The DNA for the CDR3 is TGTGCCAGCAGTTTCCCTGGGACAGTCTACGAGCAGTACTTC.

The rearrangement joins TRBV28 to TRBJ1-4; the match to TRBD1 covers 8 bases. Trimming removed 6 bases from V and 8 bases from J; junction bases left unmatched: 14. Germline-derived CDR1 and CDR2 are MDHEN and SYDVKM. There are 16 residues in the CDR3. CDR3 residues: CASSHNWTGSGEKLFF. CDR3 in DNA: TGTGCCAGCAGCCACAACTGGACAGGGTCGGGAGAAAAACTGTTTTTT.

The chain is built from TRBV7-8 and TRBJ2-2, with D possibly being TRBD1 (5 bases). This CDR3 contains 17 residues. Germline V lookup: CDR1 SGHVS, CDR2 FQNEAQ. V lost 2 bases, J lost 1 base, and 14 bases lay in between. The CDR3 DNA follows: TGTGCCAGCAGCTTACCGTTAGACAGAAAGAACACCGGGGAGCTGTTTTTT. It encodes CASSLPLDRKNTGELFF.

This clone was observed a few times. CDR3 protein: CASSWGLAGSWDTQYF. As DNA, the CDR3 is TGTGCCAGCAGCTGGGGACTAGCGGGCTCGTGGGATACGCAGTATTTT. This chain uses TRBV7-9 with TRBJ2-3; TRBD2 matches at 12 bases. Germline CDR1 and CDR2: SEHNR and FQNEAQ (reference sequence). The CDR3 extends over 16 amino acids. Losses at the gene ends were 4 bases for V and 6 bases for J; bases not matched to a gene: 8.

The CDR3 DNA reads TGTGCCAGCAACCAGGGCACACGAACCCCTGAAGCTTTCTTT. This codes for CASNQGTRTPEAFF. J is TRBJ1-1 and V is TRBV2; D might be TRBD1 (5 bases). Germline V gene lookup returns CDR1 SNHLY and CDR2 FYNNEI. V was cut by 7 bases and J by 6 bases, with 18 bases left in between. The CDR3 runs 14 residues.

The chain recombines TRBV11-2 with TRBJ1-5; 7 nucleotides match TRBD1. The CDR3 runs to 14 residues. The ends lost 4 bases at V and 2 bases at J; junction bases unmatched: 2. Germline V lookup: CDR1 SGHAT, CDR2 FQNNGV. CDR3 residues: CASSSDRGNQPQHF. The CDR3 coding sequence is TGTGCCAGCAGCTCAGACAGGGGCAATCAGCCCCAGCATTTT.

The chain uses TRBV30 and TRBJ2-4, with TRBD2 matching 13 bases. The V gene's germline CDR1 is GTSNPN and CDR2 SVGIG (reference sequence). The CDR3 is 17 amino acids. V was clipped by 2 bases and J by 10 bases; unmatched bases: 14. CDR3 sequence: CAWSSLTSGRASLIQYF. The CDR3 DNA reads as TGTGCCTGGAGTTCATTAACTAGCGGGAGGGCATCATTGATTCAGTACTTC.

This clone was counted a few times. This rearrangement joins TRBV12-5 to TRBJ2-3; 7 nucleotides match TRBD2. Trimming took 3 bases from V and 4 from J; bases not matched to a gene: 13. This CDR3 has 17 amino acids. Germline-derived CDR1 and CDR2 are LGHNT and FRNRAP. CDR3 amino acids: CASGFRWGGRGADTQYF. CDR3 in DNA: TGTGCTAGTGGTTTCCGCTGGGGCGGGAGAGGGGCAGATACGCAGTATTTT.

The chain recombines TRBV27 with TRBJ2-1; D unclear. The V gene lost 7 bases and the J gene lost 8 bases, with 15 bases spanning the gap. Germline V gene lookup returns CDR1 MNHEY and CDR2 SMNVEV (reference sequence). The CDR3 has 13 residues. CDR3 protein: CASTLSMGYEQFF. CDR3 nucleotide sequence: TGTGCCAGCACGTTATCAATGGGCTATGAGCAGTTCTTC.

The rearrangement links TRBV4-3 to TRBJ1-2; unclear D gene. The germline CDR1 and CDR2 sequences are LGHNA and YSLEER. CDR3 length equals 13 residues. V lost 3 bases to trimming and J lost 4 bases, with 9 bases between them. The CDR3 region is CASSHSITYGYTF. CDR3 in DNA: TGCGCCAGCAGCCACAGTATTACCTATGGCTACACCTTC.

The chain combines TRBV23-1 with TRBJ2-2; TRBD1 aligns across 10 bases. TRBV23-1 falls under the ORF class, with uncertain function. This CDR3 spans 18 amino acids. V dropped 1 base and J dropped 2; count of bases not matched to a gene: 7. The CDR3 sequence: CASSQYLGQGGNTGELFF. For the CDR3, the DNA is TGCGCCAGCAGTCAATATCTTGGACAGGGGGGAAACACCGGGGAGCTGTTTTTT.

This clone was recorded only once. The chain's CDR3 is CASSVWRDEDEQYF. The CDR3 coding sequence is TGCGCCAGCAGTGTCTGGAGAGATGAGGACGAGCAGTACTTC. The chain recombines TRBV10-1 with TRBJ2-7; no definite D call. CDR3 length equals 14 residues. Trimming took off 4 bases at V and 5 bases at J, with 15 bases between the two ends. The germline V gene encodes CDR1 WNHNN and CDR2 SYGVQD (reference sequence).

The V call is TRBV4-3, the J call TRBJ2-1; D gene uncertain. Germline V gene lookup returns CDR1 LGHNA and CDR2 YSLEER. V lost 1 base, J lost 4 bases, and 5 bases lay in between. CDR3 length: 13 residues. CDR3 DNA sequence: TGCGCCAGCAGCCAAGGACTTTACAATGAGCAGTTCTTC. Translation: CASSQGLYNEQFF.

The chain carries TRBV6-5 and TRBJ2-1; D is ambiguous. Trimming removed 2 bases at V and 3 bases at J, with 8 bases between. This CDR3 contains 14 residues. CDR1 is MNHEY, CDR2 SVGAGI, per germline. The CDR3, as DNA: TGTGCCAGCAGTTACCCCCCGGGCTACAATGAGCAGTTCTTC. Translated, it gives CASSYPPGYNEQFF.

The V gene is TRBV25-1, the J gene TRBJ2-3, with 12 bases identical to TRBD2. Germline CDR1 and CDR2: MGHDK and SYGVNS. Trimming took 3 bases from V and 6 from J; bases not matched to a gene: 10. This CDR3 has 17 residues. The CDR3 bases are TGTGCCAGCAGTGAGTCTAGCGGGAGGGCCAGCGGGGATACGCAGTATTTT. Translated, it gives CASSESSGRASGDTQYF. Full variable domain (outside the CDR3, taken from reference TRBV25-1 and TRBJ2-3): EADIYQTPRYLVIGTGKKITLECSQTMGHDKMYWYQQDPGMELHLIHYSYGVNSTEKGDLSSESTVSRIRTEHFPLTLESARPSHTSQYLCASSESSGRASGDTQYFGPGTRLTVL.

CDR3 protein: CASSILVAGGNEQYF. CDR3 DNA sequence: TGTGCCAGTAGTATATTAGTAGCGGGAGGGAACGAGCAGTACTTC. V and J are TRBV19 and TRBJ2-7, with 11 bases identical to TRBD2. Germline V CDR1 and CDR2: LNHDA, SQIVND (reference sequence). The CDR3 consists of 15 residues. Losses at the gene ends were 2 bases for V and 5 bases for J; bases not matched to a gene: 5.

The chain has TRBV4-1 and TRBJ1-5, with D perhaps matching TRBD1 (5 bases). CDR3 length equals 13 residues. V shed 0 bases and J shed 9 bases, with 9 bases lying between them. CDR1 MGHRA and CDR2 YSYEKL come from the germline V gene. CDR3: CASSQDQRGPQHF. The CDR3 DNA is TGCGCCAGCAGCCAAGATCAAAGGGGGCCCCAGCATTTT.

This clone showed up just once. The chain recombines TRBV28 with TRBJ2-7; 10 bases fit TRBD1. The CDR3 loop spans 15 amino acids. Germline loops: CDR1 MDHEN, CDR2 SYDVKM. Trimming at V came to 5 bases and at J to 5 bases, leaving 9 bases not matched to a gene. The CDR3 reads CASSSRDRGTHEQYF. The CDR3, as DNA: TGTGCCAGCAGTAGCCGGGACAGGGGTACCCACGAGCAGTACTTC.

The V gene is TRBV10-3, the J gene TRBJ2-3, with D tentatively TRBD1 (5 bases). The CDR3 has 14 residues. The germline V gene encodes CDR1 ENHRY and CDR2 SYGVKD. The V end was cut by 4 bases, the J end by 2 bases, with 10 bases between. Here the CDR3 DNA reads TGTGCCATCAGTGTAGGGGTCCCCACAGATACGCAGTATTTT. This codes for CAISVGVPTDTQYF.

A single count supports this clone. The CDR3, as DNA: TGTGCCAGCAGCGGTCTTAGGGCGGGACTATCCTACAATGAGCAGTTCTTC. The encoded protein is CASSGLRAGLSYNEQFF. V gene TRBV11-2 combines with J gene TRBJ2-1; 7 bases are shared with TRBD2. The CDR3 loop spans 17 amino acids. Germline-derived CDR1 and CDR2 are SGHAT and FQNNGV. The V segment lost 5 bases and the J segment 1 base; nucleotides outside the gene matches: 11.

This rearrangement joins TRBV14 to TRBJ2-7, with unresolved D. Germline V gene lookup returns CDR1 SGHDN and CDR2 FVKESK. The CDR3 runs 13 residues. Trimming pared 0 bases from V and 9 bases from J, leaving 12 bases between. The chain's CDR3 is CASSQDPLEAQYF. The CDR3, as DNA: TGTGCCAGCAGCCAAGATCCCCTCGAGGCGCAGTACTTC.

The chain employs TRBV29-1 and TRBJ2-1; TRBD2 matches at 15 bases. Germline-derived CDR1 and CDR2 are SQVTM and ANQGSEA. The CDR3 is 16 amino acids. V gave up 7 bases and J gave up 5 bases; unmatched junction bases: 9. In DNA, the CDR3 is TGCAGCGCCGGACTAGCGGGAGGGCCCTCAAACAATGAGCAGTTCTTC. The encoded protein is CSAGLAGGPSNNEQFF.

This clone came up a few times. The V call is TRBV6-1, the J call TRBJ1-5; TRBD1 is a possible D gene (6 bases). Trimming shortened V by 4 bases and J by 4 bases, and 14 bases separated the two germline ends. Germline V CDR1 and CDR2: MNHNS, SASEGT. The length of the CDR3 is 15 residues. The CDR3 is CASSARGTRNQPQHF. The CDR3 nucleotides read TGTGCCAGCAGTGCCAGGGGTACGCGGAATCAGCCCCAGCATTTT.

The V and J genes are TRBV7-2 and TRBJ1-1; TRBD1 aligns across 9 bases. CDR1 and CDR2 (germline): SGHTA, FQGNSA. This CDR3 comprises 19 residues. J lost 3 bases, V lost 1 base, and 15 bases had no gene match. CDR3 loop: CASSLGPRQGGDPHTEAFF. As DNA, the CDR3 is TGTGCCAGCAGCTTAGGCCCTAGACAGGGGGGTGATCCTCACACTGAAGCTTTCTTT.

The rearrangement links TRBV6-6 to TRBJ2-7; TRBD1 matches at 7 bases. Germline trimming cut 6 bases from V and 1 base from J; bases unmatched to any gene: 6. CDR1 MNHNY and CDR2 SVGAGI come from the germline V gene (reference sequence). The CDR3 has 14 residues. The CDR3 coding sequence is TGTGCCAGCAGCCAGGACAGGCGTTCCTACGAGCAGTACTTC. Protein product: CASSQDRRSYEQYF.

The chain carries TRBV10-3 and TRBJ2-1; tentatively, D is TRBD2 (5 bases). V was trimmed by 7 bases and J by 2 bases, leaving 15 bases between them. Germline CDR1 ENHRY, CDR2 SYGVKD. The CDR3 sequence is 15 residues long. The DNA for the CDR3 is TGTGCCATCACTCCCGGCCTAGCCGCCTACAATGAGCAGTTCTTC. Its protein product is CAITPGLAAYNEQFF.